The rows below give T cell receptor beta chains drawn from one sample of a study of T-cell reconstitution after alpha-beta-depleted transplantation in children. MiXCR, run by TCRdb on the PCR reads, gives a single entry per CDR3 protein. This table has hundreds of thousands of distinct CDR3 sequences, approximately 12% appearing once. The specimen comprised PBMCs, mostly from graft donor cells, sampled 360 days after TCRalphabeta/CD19-depleted stem cell transplant. The receptors stem from a male patient between 10 and 17 years old who had a stem cell transplant for acute myeloid leukemia, so the T cells may come from the graft donor. CDR3s include the opening cysteine and the closing phenylalanine or tryptophan. The order of the fields is J gene, D gene, clone size, V gene, CDR3 DNA, CDR3 protein. A D gene is named only where the DNA matches it firmly. Part of the rows lack a size; the others show once, few, many or a class for expanded clones.

TRBJ2-3,TRBD1,many,TRBV5-6,TGTGCCAGCAGCTTGGCGGGACAGGGGGGAGATACGCAGTATTTT,CASSLAGQGGDTQYF
TRBJ2-7,TRBD1,few,TRBV28,TGTGCCAGCCTATTGGCAGGGGGCTCCTACGAGCAGTACTTC,CASLLAGGSYEQYF
TRBJ2-7,.,few,TRBV5-5,TGTGCCAGCAGCTTGGCGGGACGGAAAAGCTCCTACGAGCAGTACTTC,CASSLAGRKSSYEQYF
TRBJ2-5,.,many,TRBV11-2,TGTGCCAGCAGCCCGACAGTATGGCAAGAGACCCAGTACTTC,CASSPTVWQETQYF
TRBJ2-5,.,once,TRBV7-3,TGTGCCAGCAGCTTAAGACCCCGCCCTGCCAAGGGGCCGGAAGAGACCCAGTACTTC,CASSLRPRPAKGPEETQYF
TRBJ2-1,.,many,TRBV18,TGTGCCAGCAGCCCTTTCAATGAGCAGTTCTTC,CASSPFNEQFF
TRBJ2-1,TRBD2,once,TRBV5-1,TGCGCCAGCAGCTCAGCGGGAGGCGGCCACAATGAGCAGTTCTTC,CASSSAGGGHNEQFF
TRBJ2-7,.,few,TRBV4-3,TGCGCCAGCAGCCAAGATCCCGGGGGCGCTCCGAGCTCCTACGAGCAGTACTTC,CASSQDPGGAPSSYEQYF
TRBJ2-5,.,few,TRBV14,TGTGCCAGCAGCCCCGGCGGGAAGACCCAGTACTTC,CASSPGGKTQYF
TRBJ1-1,.,.,TRBV28,TGTGCCAGCCTAGGGACCATTGAAGCTTTCTTT,CASLGTIEAFF
TRBJ2-7,.,few,TRBV20-1,TGCAGTGCCGCCCAAGGGGCGTCCTACGAGCAGTACTTC,CSAAQGASYEQYF
TRBJ2-1,.,many,TRBV4-3,TGCGCCAGCAGCCGCCTAGGGAGCTCCTACAATGAGCAGTTCTTC,CASSRLGSSYNEQFF
TRBJ2-5,.,.,TRBV12-3/TRBV12-4,TGTGCCACCGGGTTTCCAGGGACCCAGTACTTC,CATGFPGTQYF
TRBJ2-5,TRBD2,few,TRBV7-6,TGTGCCAGCAGCCCACTAGCGGGAGGTAAAGAGACCCAGTACTTC,CASSPLAGGKETQYF
TRBJ2-3,TRBD2,.,TRBV5-1,TGCGCCAGCCAAGGTTGGCGGGGGGGGACAGATACGCAGTATTTT,CASQGWRGGTDTQYF
TRBJ2-1,.,.,TRBV7-2,TGTGCCAGCAGCAGGGGTGGGGGTGGTGAGCAGTTCTTC,CASSRGGGGEQFF